The 2 T cell receptor beta chains below were found in one sample sequenced in a study of cytomegalovirus exposure and HLA in healthy donors. The primer mix had 60 Vbeta and 13 Jbeta primers. TCRdb's copy holds only in-frame clones and misses some; the assay was immunoSEQ multiplex PCR. The data hold roughly 98,000 clones, with around 62% observed a single time. The material sequenced was PBMCs. The receptors were gathered from a woman in her thirties in good health and CMV-seropositive.

This clone has just one count. The chain couples TRBV4-1 to TRBJ2-5; 15 bases match TRBD2. The V and J ends lost 0 bases and 3 bases, in that order; junction bases with no gene match: 2. The CDR3 has 17 residues. Germline V gene data show CDR1 as MGHRA and CDR2 as YSYEKL. The CDR3 is CASSQEGLAGGKETQYF. CDR3 nucleotide sequence: TGCGCCAGCAGCCAAGAGGGACTAGCGGGGGGCAAAGAGACCCAGTACTTC.

The chain combines TRBV28 with TRBJ1-5, with a possible D match to TRBD1 (6 bases). The germline V gene encodes CDR1 MDHEN and CDR2 SYDVKM. Trimming pared 5 bases from V and 9 bases from J, leaving 14 bases between. The CDR3 runs 13 residues. DNA of the CDR3: TGTGCCAGCAGTGCCAGGGGTGGCTGGCCCCAGCATTTT. Residues: CASSARGGWPQHF. Drawing the rest from reference TRBV28 and TRBJ1-5, the complete variable domain is DVKVTQSSRYLVKRTGEKVFLECVQDMDHENMFWYRQDPGLGLRLIYFSYDVKMKEKGDIPEGYSVSREKKERFSLILESASTNQTSMYLCASSARGGWPQHFGDGTRLSIL.